This TCR beta chain was sequenced in a study of blood T cell repertoires in COVID-19. Across the study: Acute-phase and convalescent COVID-19 samples originated in the United States, Italy and Spain. Nucleic acid was either cDNA or gDNA, and it came from T cells, B-cell-depleted T cells, or PBMCs.

The CDR3 sequence is 16 residues long. Trimming removed 1 base from V and 2 bases from J, with 13 bases in between. Germline assignment: CDR1 MGHRA and CDR2 YSYEKL. Authors' processing steps: Quantification of nucleated cells was approximated via reference gene primer amplification. Libraries were prepared by immunoSEQ multiplex PCR; TCRdb keeps only in-frame clonotypes and omits some of them. V, J and clone size derive from that table, while D and trimming were established from the DNA sequence. The profile shows around 350,000 clones, approximately 86% of them singletons. This chain uses TRBV4-1 with TRBJ2-3, with TRBD1 as a possible D gene (5 bases). The sequencing sample was made of peripheral blood. The receptor was derived from a human donor in a cohort sampled during active COVID-19. Here the CDR3 reads CASSQVTGRDTDTQYF. DNA for the CDR3: TGCGCCAGCAGCCAAGTTACTGGCAGGGACACAGATACGCAGTATTTT.